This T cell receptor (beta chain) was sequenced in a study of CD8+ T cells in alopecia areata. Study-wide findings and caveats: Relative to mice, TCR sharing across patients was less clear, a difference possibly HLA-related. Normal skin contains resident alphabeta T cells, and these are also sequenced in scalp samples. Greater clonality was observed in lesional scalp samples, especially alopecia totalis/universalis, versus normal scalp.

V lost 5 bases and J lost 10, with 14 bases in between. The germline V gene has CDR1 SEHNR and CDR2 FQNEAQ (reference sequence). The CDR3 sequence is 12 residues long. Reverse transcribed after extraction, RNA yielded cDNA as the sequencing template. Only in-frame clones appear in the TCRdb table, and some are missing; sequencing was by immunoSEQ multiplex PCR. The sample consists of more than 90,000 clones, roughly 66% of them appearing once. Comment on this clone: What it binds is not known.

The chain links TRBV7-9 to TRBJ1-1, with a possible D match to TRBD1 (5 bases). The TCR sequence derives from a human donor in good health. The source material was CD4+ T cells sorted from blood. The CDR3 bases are TGTGCCAGCAGCCCAGGGAATAGGGGAGCTTTCTTT. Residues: CASSPGNRGAFF. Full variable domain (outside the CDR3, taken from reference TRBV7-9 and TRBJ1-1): DTGVSQNPRHKITKRGQNVTFRCDPISEHNRLYWYRQTLGQGPEFLTYFQNEAQLEKSRLLSDRFSAERPKGSFSTLEIQRTEQGDSAMYLCASSPGNRGAFFGQGTRLTVV.